Below are 20 T cell receptor beta chains sequenced from a single sample in a study of T cell responses to AZD1222 COVID-19 vaccine. Libraries were prepared by immunoSEQ multiplex PCR; TCRdb keeps only in-frame clonotypes and omits some of them. This table holds some 170,000 clones, about 90% found once. The sample here was peripheral blood, taken 28 days after the second dose of the MenACWY control vaccine. These receptors were taken from an adult who received the MenACWY meningococcal vaccine as a control.

The genes are TRBV30 and TRBJ1-4, with D perhaps matching TRBD1 (5 bases). The CDR3 has 13 residues. Per germline, CDR1 GTSNPN and CDR2 SVGIG (reference sequence). V was trimmed by 0 bases and J by 7 bases, leaving 9 bases between them. The CDR3 reads CAWSVERGEKLFF. The CDR3 bases are TGTGCCTGGAGTGTAGAAAGGGGTGAAAAACTGTTTTTT.

The V and J genes are TRBV7-9 and TRBJ1-1; D unclear. Trimming stripped 1 base from V and 7 bases from J, with 4 bases between. This CDR3 is 11 amino acids long. The germline CDR1 and CDR2 sequences are SEHNR and FQNEAQ (reference sequence). CDR3 loop: CASSLGFEAFF. The CDR3 DNA reads as TGTGCCAGCAGCTTAGGGTTTGAAGCTTTCTTT. Using reference TRBV7-9 and TRBJ1-1 for the parts outside the CDR3, the full variable domain is DTGVSQNPRHKITKRGQNVTFRCDPISEHNRLYWYRQTLGQGPEFLTYFQNEAQLEKSRLLSDRFSAERPKGSFSTLEIQRTEQGDSAMYLCASSLGFEAFFGQGTRLTVV.

The genes are TRBV2 and TRBJ2-3; no reliable D call. The CDR3 contains 12 residues. Germline CDR1 is SNHLY and CDR2 is FYNNEI. The CDR3: CAADQGTDTQYF. The CDR3 coding sequence is TGTGCGGCGGATCAGGGCACAGATACGCAGTATTTT.

The chain employs TRBV29-1 and TRBJ2-3; 7 nucleotides agree with TRBD2. The ends lost 6 bases at V and 0 bases at J; junction bases unmatched: 6. This CDR3 region has 14 residues. In germline, CDR1 is SQVTM, CDR2 ANQGSEA. The DNA for the CDR3 is TGCAGCGTCGATCCGGGACTAAGCACAGATACGCAGTATTTT. It is translated as CSVDPGLSTDTQYF.

The chain has TRBV27 and TRBJ1-1; perhaps TRBD1 as D (6 bases). Germline loops: CDR1 MNHEY, CDR2 SMNVEV (reference sequence). V gave up 3 bases and J gave up 5 bases, with 19 bases separating them. CDR3 length: 16 amino acids. CDR3 coding DNA: TGTGCCAGCAGTTTTTTATCCACAGGGCAGGGGACTGAAGCTTTCTTT. This encodes CASSFLSTGQGTEAFF.

The rearrangement links TRBV7-2 to TRBJ2-7, with D tentatively TRBD1 (6 bases). The CDR3 has 13 amino acids. V lost 5 bases, J lost 5 bases, and 13 bases lay in between. Per the germline V gene, CDR1 is SGHTA and CDR2 is FQGNSA. The CDR3: CASSQYRDHEQYF. The CDR3 DNA reads as TGTGCCAGCAGCCAGTACAGGGACCACGAGCAGTACTTC.

V and J are TRBV6-4 and TRBJ1-5, with TRBD1 identical over 7 bases. The germline V gene encodes CDR1 MRHNA and CDR2 SNTAGT. V shed 2 bases, J shed 6 bases, and the junction held 16 bases outside the gene matches. The CDR3 runs 18 residues. Here the CDR3 DNA reads TGTGCCAGCAGTGACCCACTGGAGACAGGGCCGAAGGGTCAGCCCCAGCATTTT. This translates into CASSDPLETGPKGQPQHF.

The chain combines TRBV2 with TRBJ1-1, with D hard to call. This CDR3 is 15 amino acids long. The ends were cut back, 3 bases at V and 1 base at J, with 12 bases in the middle. Per the germline V gene, CDR1 is SNHLY and CDR2 is FYNNEI. Here the CDR3 DNA reads TGTGCCAGCAGTGATCAGACGAAGACGAACACTGAAGCTTTCTTT. Its translation is CASSDQTKTNTEAFF. The whole variable domain, remainder taken from reference TRBV2 and TRBJ1-1, is EPEVTQTPSHQVTQMGQEVILRCVPISNHLYFYWYRQILGQKVEFLVSFYNNEISEKSEIFDDQFSVERPDGSNFTLKIRSTKLEDSAMYFCASSDQTKTNTEAFFGQGTRLTVV.

The chain combines TRBV4-1 with TRBJ1-2; D is unresolved. The length of the CDR3 is 16 residues. Germline values: CDR1 MGHRA, CDR2 YSYEKL. Trimming cost V 4 bases and J 4 bases, with 19 bases left between them. In DNA, the CDR3 is TGCGCCAGCAGCCTCCTGCCCCCAAAATCGTCCTATGGCTACACCTTC. Protein: CASSLLPPKSSYGYTF.

The V call is TRBV19, the J call TRBJ1-5; D is uncertain. Deletions cut 1 base from V and 4 bases from J, with 5 bases between. Germline CDR1 is LNHDA and CDR2 is SQIVND (reference sequence). CDR3 length: 13 amino acids. CDR3 residues: CASSIVANQPQHF. The CDR3 coding sequence is TGTGCCAGTAGTATAGTTGCGAATCAGCCCCAGCATTTT. Together with reference TRBV19 and TRBJ1-5, the CDR3 gives the full variable domain: DGGITQSPKYLFRKEGQNVTLSCEQNLNHDAMYWYRQDPGQGLRLIYYSQIVNDFQKGDIAEGYSVSREKKESFPLTVTSAQKNPTAFYLCASSIVANQPQHFGDGTRLSIL.

The rearrangement links TRBV28 to TRBJ1-2; 9 positions match TRBD1. The CDR3 is made up of 17 amino acids. V lost 5 bases and J lost 0; bases outside the gene matches: 10. Germline CDR1 reads MDHEN; CDR2 reads SYDVKM. CDR3 sequence (DNA): TGTGCCAGCAGTCCAAATCCGGGGACAGGGACTAACTATGGCTACACCTTC. Protein sequence: CASSPNPGTGTNYGYTF.

This rearrangement joins TRBV24-1 to TRBJ1-2; D perhaps matches TRBD1 (5 bases). V was shortened by 3 bases and J by 8 bases, with 15 bases between the two germline ends. The germline V gene encodes CDR1 KGHDR and CDR2 SFDVKD. This CDR3 is built from 14 residues. DNA of the CDR3: TGTGCCACCAGTGATCCCCGACAGTTCCACGGCTACACCTTC. Translation: CATSDPRQFHGYTF.

The chain joins TRBV6-2 or TRBV6-3 to TRBJ1-2, with D uncertain. Trimming took 4 bases from V and 4 from J, leaving 13 bases between them. The CDR3 covers 14 residues. Germline V lookup: CDR1 MNHEY, CDR2 SVGEGT. The CDR3 region has the DNA TGTGCCAGCAGTTTCGTCCCATCCTCCTATGGCTACACCTTC. This encodes CASSFVPSSYGYTF.

This chain joins TRBV6-2 or TRBV6-3 and TRBJ1-3; D is unresolved. Deletions cut 0 bases from V and 1 base from J, with 19 bases between. This CDR3 region has 19 residues. Germline assignment: CDR1 MNHEY and CDR2 SVGEGT. Here the CDR3 DNA reads TGTGCCAGCAGTTACTCGACCGGCGACGGGAAAGAATCTGGAAACACCATATATTTT. Its protein product is CASSYSTGDGKESGNTIYF.

The J gene is TRBJ2-1, the V gene TRBV28; D is unclear. Germline CDR1 and CDR2: MDHEN and SYDVKM. V was trimmed by 7 bases and J by 4 bases, leaving 17 bases between them. The CDR3 is made up of 15 amino acids. DNA for the CDR3: TGTGCCAGCATCCCCGCCCAGCCGCAGTACAATGAGCAGTTCTTC. Protein product: CASIPAQPQYNEQFF.

V and J are TRBV21-1 and TRBJ2-1. TRBV21-1 is listed as a pseudogene. The CDR3 totals 14 residues. The CDR3 DNA reads as TGTGCCAGCAGCCCACAGGGAGGTAGGAATGAGCAGTTCTTC. This codes for CASSPQGGRNEQFF.

This clone appeared a few times. The chain couples TRBV7-9 to TRBJ2-2; 8 nucleotides agree with TRBD1. Germline assignment: CDR1 SEHNR and CDR2 FQNEAQ (reference sequence). The CDR3 length is 15 residues. Losses at the gene ends were 1 base for V and 3 bases for J; bases not matched to a gene: 1. The CDR3 nucleotides read TGTGCCAGCAGCTTAGGGACAGGGCACACCGGGGAGCTGTTTTTT. This gives the protein CASSLGTGHTGELFF.

The chain uses TRBV7-8 and TRBJ2-1; TRBD2 aligns across 7 bases. The CDR3 is made up of 15 amino acids. Trimming took 2 bases from V and 1 from J; bases not matched to a gene: 2. CDR1 and CDR2 (germline): SGHVS, FQNEAQ. The CDR3 loop reads CASSLLAGSYNEQFF. In nucleotides, the CDR3 is TGTGCCAGCAGCTTATTAGCGGGTTCCTACAATGAGCAGTTCTTC. Supplemented by reference TRBV7-8 and TRBJ2-1, the full variable domain reads GAGVSQSPRYKVAKRGQDVALRCDPISGHVSLFWYQQALGQGPEFLTYFQNEAQLDKSGLPSDRFFAERPEGSVSTLKIQRTQQEDSAVYLCASSLLAGSYNEQFFGPGTRLTVL.

The J gene is TRBJ2-6, the V gene TRBV28; D unclear. This CDR3 is built from 15 residues. Trimming removed 10 bases from V and 0 bases from J, with 13 bases in between. Germline CDR1 reads MDHEN; CDR2 reads SYDVKM. The CDR3 DNA follows: TGTGCCACCCAGGACGAACACTCTGGGGCCAACGTCCTGACTTTC. The encoded protein is CATQDEHSGANVLTF.

The V call is TRBV6-5, the J call TRBJ2-7; no clear D. The germline V and J ends were trimmed by 6 bases and 2 bases, with 11 bases remaining between them. From germline, CDR1 is MNHEY and CDR2 SVGAGI. The CDR3 has 13 amino acids. The CDR3 is CASSGQLAYEQYF. In nucleotides, the CDR3 is TGTGCCAGCAGCGGGCAGTTGGCCTACGAGCAGTACTTC.